Below, one TCR beta chain is given with its context. The antigen remains undetermined. The data belong to a study of human T cells and chemical hapten exposure. At the level of the study: The study traced per-sample TCR yield variation mainly to small differences in pooled library volumes. The study's findings and limits: The study found expanded TCRs formed significantly more large CDR3 similarity clusters than controls. TCRs at high frequency, those above 1 in 1000, did not change with DPC sensitization.

TCRdb re-derived calls from the RACE reads in MiXCR, one entry per CDR3 protein. The sample contains 150,000 to 200,000 distinct CDR3 sequences, around a quarter of which appear only once. Time point: patch test 3, about 24 weeks after DPC sensitization. Treatment described: therapeutic diphenylcyclopropenone sensitization with weekly scalp DPC. CDR1 is DFQATT, CDR2 SNEGSKA, per germline (reference sequence). This CDR3 region has 13 residues. The germline V and J ends were trimmed by 3 bases and 1 base, with 9 bases remaining between them. V gene TRBV20-1 combines with J gene TRBJ1-1, with D tentatively TRBD1 (6 bases). Material: whole blood, obtained in connection with sensitization to the hapten diphenylcyclopropenone (DPC). This receptor was taken from a woman aged 40 to 55 with alopecia areata. Some clones in this sample may be carry-over from other donors' samples. For the CDR3, the DNA is TGCAGTGCTAGCAAGACAGGGAACACTGAAGCTTTCTTT. Its translation is CSASKTGNTEAFF.